The sequence of this T cell receptor beta chain was determined in a study of glioma-infiltrating T cells (dated by TCRdb to 2016 to 2017). Broadly, across the study: The study sequenced TCR alpha- and beta-chain repertoires from glioma tissue, from non-neoplastic brain tissue and from matched peripheral blood mononuclear cells. Three low-grade glioma patients, under ten primary glioblastoma patients, and three non-glioma patients who contributed non-neoplastic brain tissue made up the paired cohort. Each tissue-infiltrating repertoire was compared with the same patient's peripheral blood repertoire to measure divergence between tissue and blood T-cell populations. The paper as a whole reports these results and caveats: VJ-independent divergence between tissue and blood was found to be below expectation in non-neoplastic patients but above expectation in all gliomas, particularly low-grade gliomas. Only a very small number of CDR3 sequences turned up in both tissue and blood, a result put down to high CDR3 diversity combined with limited sampling. Small numbers underpinned the group comparisons: roughly eight glioblastoma patients, three low-grade glioma patients and three non-neoplastic patients.

This clonotype was observed at least ten times. Its antigen specificity is not known. The sample holds no much larger clone one base away, and base qualities are not on file. The CDR3 contains 13 residues, cysteine and phenylalanine counted. Just CDR3 DNA is preserved here, 39 bases in frame from base 1. Deletion took 5 bases off V and 5 bases off J, with a span of 11 bases between the germline ends. Reading the germline V gene gives CDR1 MNHNS and CDR2 SASEGT. The iRepertoire nested amplicon-rescue multiplex PCR (arm-PCR) platform was used to amplify TCR alpha and beta CDR3 regions from RNA. For one-step reverse transcription and amplification, about 95-400 ng of tissue mRNA or PBMC total RNA was used as input. Following bead purification, Illumina adapters were added through a secondary multiplex PCR, and the libraries were then gel-purified between 200 and 400 bp. Libraries carried internal 6-nucleotide barcodes used for demultiplexing. Sequencing of libraries was performed on an Illumina MiSeq with 2x220 or 2x250 nucleotide paired-end reads. Under the source paper's analysis protocol: Paired reads were merged using FLASH 1.2.11 and aligned with BWA-MEM to the GRCh37 human genome, and TRA and TRB reads were then extracted. For V and J assignment, an IMGT-derived reference of cassette sequences and CDR3 motifs that included pseudogenes was used. Reads were translated in three frames, and productive CDR3s were defined by a C…FGXG motif without stop codons. Unique combinations of V-J cassette pair and CDR3 amino acid sequence were defined as clonotypes. Reads were filtered by Hamming distance, thresholded by each sample's sequence error rate in mapped regions. TCRdb cleaned the public reads at Q25 with fastp, built clones with MiXCR and kept in-frame beta chains. Under each unique CDR3 protein, matching rows form one entry showing the most common genes and DNA. These V and J calls derive from TCRdb rather than the authors' analysis. Here the sample has some 120,000 distinct CDR3 sequences; roughly 24% occur a single time. The top ten clones comprise 15% of the sample.

The origin of this receptor is a human donor with low-grade glioma or glioblastoma, undergoing nonglioma brain surgery, or in good health (not recorded which). The chain joins TRBV6-1 to TRBJ2-3, with no D gene named confidently. Material for sequencing was glioma tissue, nonneoplastic brain tissue, or PBMCs (not recorded which). The bases are TGTGCCAGCAGTTTGGAATCCCAAGATACGCAGTATTTT. Its protein reads: CASSLESQDTQYF.